The sequence of this T cell receptor beta chain was determined in a study of T-cell memory formation after mild COVID-19. This clonotype was seen a handful of times. Antigen specificity is unknown. 5'RACE primed at constant segments yielded TCR alpha and TCR beta cDNA libraries bearing sample barcodes and UMIs. MiXCR was run by TCRdb on the 5' RACE reads, yielding one entry per CDR3 protein. Among some 97,000 distinct CDR3 sequences listed, 11% were seen once. Study conclusions and caveats: The pre-infection memory compartment contained some responding clones, suggesting cross-reactive memory joined.

V was shortened by 5 bases and J by 1 base, with 8 bases between the two germline ends. Germline V CDR1 and CDR2: LGHNA, YSLEER. CDR3 length: 13 residues. The material sequenced was PBMCs or a T cell subset sorted from them (not recorded which). This rearrangement joins TRBV4-3 to TRBJ1-2; D call uncertain. The origin of this receptor is a man between 18 and 29 years old who had mild COVID-19 (a few samples of this study predate the infection). Cell type and time point are not known. The chain's CDR3 is CASSRTHNYGYTF. Written as DNA, the CDR3 is TGCGCCAGCAGCAGAACCCATAACTATGGCTACACCTTC.